This TCR beta chain was recovered during a study of regulatory T cells in long-lasting Graves disease. Findings and limits, study-wide: There was favoring of TRBV28, TRBJ1-2 and TRBJ2-5 in persistent disease.

Time point specified: newly diagnosed GD, antithyroid drugs for less than 3 months. PBMC-extracted RNA yielded the TCR library. Building the TCR beta libraries relied on iRepertoire HTBI primers, and CDR3 regions underwent Arm-PCR. Source study methods: Across all samples, under 65 TRBV segments and around 13 TRBJ segments were identified. TCRdb processed the multiplex PCR reads anew with MiXCR; each CDR3 protein has one entry. These V and J calls rely on TCRdb rather than the paper's analysis. The table lists about 540,000 distinct CDR3 sequences, roughly 12% of them singletons. In its sample, this clonotype was seen many times. Its specificity is unknown. There are 15 residues in the CDR3. V was cut by 2 bases and J by 4 bases, with 14 bases left in between. CDR1 is MDHEN, CDR2 SYDVKM, per germline. The sample was also reused in another study, on T cells in Graves' hyperthyroidism and ophthalmopathy. That report notes: Patients were aged 18 to 65, had disease duration under 2 months, and had newly diagnosed hyperthyroidism. When the TCR CDR3 underwent first-round RT-PCR, the HTBI primer set was used.

The sequence was collected from a young man with Graves disease. The chain couples TRBV28 to TRBJ1-1, with D maybe TRBD1 (5 bases). The sequenced sample was peripheral blood mononuclear cells (PBMCs), obtained at new diagnosis, from a patient treated with antithyroid drugs. CDR3 nucleotide sequence: TGTGCCAGCAGTTTAGGTAGACGGGGGGGCACTGAAGCTTTCTTT. It is translated as CASSLGRRGGTEAFF.